These T cell receptor beta chains were read from a single sample in a study of blood T cell repertoires in COVID-19. Profiling relied on immunoSEQ multiplex PCR, and the TCRdb table lists in-frame clones only, not all of them. The sample holds tens of thousands of clones, around 84% seen once. The sequenced sample consisted of peripheral blood. All receptors come from a human donor in a cohort sampled during active COVID-19. CDR3s include the opening cysteine and the closing phenylalanine or tryptophan. Each record gives: V gene, clone size, D gene, J gene, CDR3 DNA, CDR3 protein. The D gene is left open where the match is weak. Clone size is stated in some rows and not others, as once, few, many or a class when expanded.

TRBV11-3	-	TRBD1	TRBJ1-1	TGTGCCAGCAGCGAACAGGGGACGAACACTGAAGCTTTCTTT	CASSEQGTNTEAFF
TRBV9	-	TRBD2	TRBJ2-2	TGTGCCAGCAGCGTAGCTCTAGCGGGGGGCGGCACCGGGGAGCTGTTTTTT	CASSVALAGGGTGELFF
TRBV5-8	-	-	TRBJ1-6	TGTGCCAGCAGCGTAAGACAGGAAACCAATTCACCCCTCCACTTT	CASSVRQETNSPLHF
TRBV28	-	TRBD1	TRBJ1-4	TGTGCCAGCAGTATCCTGACAGGGGGGGCTGAAAAACTGTTTTTT	CASSILTGGAEKLFF
TRBV6-6	-	TRBD2	TRBJ2-2	TGTGCCAGCAGCCGCGGACTAGCGGGGGGGGGCGGGGAGCTGTTTTTT	CASSRGLAGGGGELFF
TRBV5-6	-	-	TRBJ1-4	TGTGCCAGCAGCTTGGGTCGAAGAGGATCTAATGAAAAACTGTTTTTT	CASSLGRRGSNEKLFF
TRBV7-9	-	TRBD1	TRBJ1-1	TGTGCCAGCAGCCAACCCGGACAGGCTTTCTCTGAAGCTTTCTTT	CASSQPGQAFSEAFF
TRBV7-2	-	TRBD2	TRBJ2-2	TGTGCCAGCAGCCCGTTCCTAGCGGGGACGAACACCGGGGAGCTGTTTTTT	CASSPFLAGTNTGELFF
TRBV7-9	-	-	TRBJ1-5	TGTGCCAGCAGCTTAGGGGGAGATCAGCCCCAGCATTTT	CASSLGGDQPQHF
TRBV7-6	-	-	TRBJ1-3	TGTGCCAGCAGCTCCGTCCGGACAGCGTTCGGAAACACCATATATTTT	CASSSVRTAFGNTIYF
TRBV12-3/TRBV12-4	-	-	TRBJ2-2	TGTGCCAGCAGGGGGCAGAACACCGGGGAGCTGTTTTTT	CASRGQNTGELFF
TRBV6-5	-	TRBD2	TRBJ2-5	TGTGCCAGCAGATTAGCGGGGAAGGAGACCCAGTACTTC	CASRLAGKETQYF
TRBV3-1/TRBV3-2	-	-	TRBJ2-3	TGTGCCAGCAGCCAAGAGGCTCTAGGGGGGGGCCCCCCAGATACGCAGTATTTT	CASSQEALGGGPPDTQYF
TRBV19	-	TRBD1	TRBJ2-5	TGTGCCAGTAGTACGGGACAGGGAGTGAGGACCCAGTACTTC	CASSTGQGVRTQYF
TRBV19	-	TRBD1	TRBJ1-1	TGTGCCAGTAGTATCTTAATACAGGGGGCGACTGAAGCTTTCTTT	CASSILIQGATEAFF
TRBV3-1/TRBV3-2	-	-	TRBJ1-1	TGTGCCAGCAGCCTGGGAGGGGACACTGAAGCTTTCTTT	CASSLGGDTEAFF
TRBV30	-	-	TRBJ2-2	TGTGCCTGGAGTGGTTCCGTGGAGCTGTTTTTT	CAWSGSVELFF
TRBV7-9	few	-	TRBJ2-7	TGTGCCAGCAGCCCATGGGCCGCCTACGAGCAGTACTTC	CASSPWAAYEQYF
TRBV3-1/TRBV3-2	once	-	TRBJ2-7	TGTGCCAGCAGCCAAGATCATCGGAGGGGCACCTACGAGCAGTACTTC	CASSQDHRRGTYEQYF
TRBV6-5	-	-	TRBJ1-1	TGTGCCAGCACTCACCGGGGGAGCACTGAAGCTTTCTTT	CASTHRGSTEAFF
TRBV9	-	TRBD2	TRBJ2-5	TGTGCCAGCAGCGTAGGGCCGGGGGGCCAAGAGACCCAGTACTTC	CASSVGPGGQETQYF
TRBV6-6	-	TRBD1	TRBJ2-7	TGTGCCAGCACCGACAGGGACTACGAGCAGTACTTC	CASTDRDYEQYF
TRBV12-3/TRBV12-4	-	TRBD2	TRBJ2-5	TGTGCCAGCACCATAGCGGGGGCGGAGACCCAGTACTTC	CASTIAGAETQYF
TRBV10-3	-	TRBD2	TRBJ2-7	TGTGCCACGCTGACTAGCGGGGGGCTAACCTACGAGCAGTACTTC	CATLTSGGLTYEQYF
TRBV9	-	-	TRBJ2-2	TGTGCCAGCAGCGTTAGGACAGAGAACACCGGGGAGCTGTTTTTT	CASSVRTENTGELFF
TRBV19	-	TRBD1	TRBJ2-5	TGTGCCAGTAGTATCGCTGGACAGGATAAGACCCAGTACTTC	CASSIAGQDKTQYF
TRBV6-1	-	-	TRBJ1-5	TGTGCCAGCAGTGAAGACGCAGGCCGTAGGATTGAGCCCCAGCATTTT	CASSEDAGRRIEPQHF
TRBV19	-	TRBD1	TRBJ2-3	TGTGCCAGTCGACAGGGCTCGGGACCCACAGATACGCAGTATTTT	CASRQGSGPTDTQYF
TRBV7-8	-	-	TRBJ2-5	TGTGCCAGCAGCTTACGGGGAGAGGGCGCACCCTGGGAGACCCAGTACTTC	CASSLRGEGAPWETQYF
TRBV6-5	-	-	TRBJ1-3	TGTGCCAGCGGCTTCTCTGGAAACACCATATATTTT	CASGFSGNTIYF
TRBV3-1/TRBV3-2	-	TRBD2	TRBJ2-2	TGTGCCAGCAGCGGACTGGGCGGGGGTGTCGGAGGGGAGCTGTTTTTT	CASSGLGGGVGGELFF
TRBV25-1	-	TRBD2	TRBJ2-3	TGTGCCAGCAGGGGGCTAGCGGGGCCATCAGATACGCAGTATTTT	CASRGLAGPSDTQYF
TRBV6-1	-	-	TRBJ1-2	TGTGCCAGCAGTGAAGAGAGGGCACTTAGGTACACCTTC	CASSEERALRYTF
TRBV5-1	-	-	TRBJ1-1	TGCGCCAGCAGCTTGGAGGTCCCCCTCGGGGCTTTCTTT	CASSLEVPLGAFF
TRBV30	-	TRBD1	TRBJ2-7	TGTGCCTGGAATGCCGACAGGGGGAGTCCCTACGAGCAGTACTTC	CAWNADRGSPYEQYF
TRBV2	-	TRBD2	TRBJ2-5	TGTGCCAGCAGTGAACCTAGCGGAGAGACCCAGTACTTC	CASSEPSGETQYF
TRBV5-4	-	TRBD1	TRBJ1-2	TGTGCCAGCAGCATAGGGACAGGGAACTATGGCTACACCTTC	CASSIGTGNYGYTF
TRBV2	-	-	TRBJ1-6	TGTGCCAGTGCCGGAGGGCGGCCACCCCTCCACTTT	CASAGGRPPLHF
TRBV30	-	-	TRBJ1-6	TGTGCCTGGAGTAAGGGGATTTCTTCGACCCTCCACTTT	CAWSKGISSTLHF
TRBV9	once	-	TRBJ2-5	TGTGCCAGCAGCGTAGCCCCAGGCCAGGGAGAGACCCAGTACTTC	CASSVAPGQGETQYF
TRBV6-1	few	TRBD2	TRBJ2-3	TGTGCCAGCAGTGACCGCGGGGGGGCGCCATGGGGCACAGATACGCAGTATTTT	CASSDRGGAPWGTDTQYF
TRBV5-1	once	TRBD1	TRBJ2-1	TGCGCCAGCAGCCCGGGACAGGGACCCTACAATGAGCAGTTCTTC	CASSPGQGPYNEQFF
TRBV11-2	-	-	TRBJ2-5	TGTGCCAGCAGTTACGGCGGGGAAGAGACCCAGTACTTC	CASSYGGEETQYF
TRBV6-4	-	TRBD2	TRBJ2-3	TGTGCCAGCAGGACAAAAGCCTTCGCGGGGGGGCTCACATGCACAGATACGCAGTATTTT	CASRTKAFAGGLTCTDTQYF
TRBV19	few	TRBD1	TRBJ2-7	TGTGCCAGTAGTATACGAGGGGGCAAACATGACATCTACGAGCAGTACTTC	CASSIRGGKHDIYEQYF
TRBV10-3	-	-	TRBJ1-2	TGTGCCATCAGCGACAGTCCGTTGTATGGCTACACCTTC	CAISDSPLYGYTF
TRBV7-2	-	-	TRBJ2-6	TGTGCCAGCAGCTCCAGGACACGCCCTGGGGCCAACGTCCTGACTTTC	CASSSRTRPGANVLTF
TRBV7-9	-	TRBD1	TRBJ2-4	TGTGCCAGCAGCTCGCCTCCGGGACAGGGGGCCAAAAACATTCAGTACTTC	CASSSPPGQGAKNIQYF
TRBV7-2	-	TRBD1	TRBJ2-7	TGTGCCAGCAGCTCGGACAGGGGGCCATACGAGCAGTACTTC	CASSSDRGPYEQYF
TRBV27	-	-	TRBJ2-3	TGTGCCAGTACGGCTACAAAGACAAGAAGAGATACGCAGTATTTT	CASTATKTRRDTQYF
TRBV5-4	-	-	TRBJ2-6	TGTGCCAGCAGCCTCGGGACAATCTCTGGGGCCAACGTCCTGACTTTC	CASSLGTISGANVLTF
TRBV25-1	-	TRBD1	TRBJ1-6	TGTGCCAGCAGGGCACAGACAGGGGGCCTTTCACCCCTCCACTTT	CASRAQTGGLSPLHF
TRBV5-5	once	-	TRBJ2-3	TGTGCCAGCAGCTTCGATTCAGGGTTCCCAGATACGCAGTATTTT	CASSFDSGFPDTQYF
TRBV3-1/TRBV3-2	-	TRBD1	TRBJ1-4	TGTGCCAGCAGCCAAGACGGGACAGGGGCCGAAAAACTGTTTTTT	CASSQDGTGAEKLFF
TRBV7-2	once	-	TRBJ2-1	TGTGCCAGCAGCTTAGCCCCCGACAGTACCAAGCAGTTCTTC	CASSLAPDSTKQFF
TRBV5-5	once	-	TRBJ1-6	TGTGCCAGCAGCGGGGACACGCGCAATTCACCCCTCCACTTT	CASSGDTRNSPLHF
TRBV2	-	-	TRBJ1-6	TGTGCCAGCAGCGACCCCAGGGGATTGACAAATTCACCCCTCCACTTT	CASSDPRGLTNSPLHF
TRBV30	-	-	TRBJ1-1	TGTGCCTGGGACAGTCGCGACACTGAAGCTTTCTTT	CAWDSRDTEAFF
TRBV5-6	-	-	TRBJ1-2	TGTGCCAGCAGCTTGGATCCGGGATACTATGGCTACACCTTC	CASSLDPGYYGYTF
TRBV19	once	TRBD1	TRBJ1-5	TGTGCCAGTAGTCCAGGGGGATATAGCAATCAGCCCCAGCATTTT	CASSPGGYSNQPQHF